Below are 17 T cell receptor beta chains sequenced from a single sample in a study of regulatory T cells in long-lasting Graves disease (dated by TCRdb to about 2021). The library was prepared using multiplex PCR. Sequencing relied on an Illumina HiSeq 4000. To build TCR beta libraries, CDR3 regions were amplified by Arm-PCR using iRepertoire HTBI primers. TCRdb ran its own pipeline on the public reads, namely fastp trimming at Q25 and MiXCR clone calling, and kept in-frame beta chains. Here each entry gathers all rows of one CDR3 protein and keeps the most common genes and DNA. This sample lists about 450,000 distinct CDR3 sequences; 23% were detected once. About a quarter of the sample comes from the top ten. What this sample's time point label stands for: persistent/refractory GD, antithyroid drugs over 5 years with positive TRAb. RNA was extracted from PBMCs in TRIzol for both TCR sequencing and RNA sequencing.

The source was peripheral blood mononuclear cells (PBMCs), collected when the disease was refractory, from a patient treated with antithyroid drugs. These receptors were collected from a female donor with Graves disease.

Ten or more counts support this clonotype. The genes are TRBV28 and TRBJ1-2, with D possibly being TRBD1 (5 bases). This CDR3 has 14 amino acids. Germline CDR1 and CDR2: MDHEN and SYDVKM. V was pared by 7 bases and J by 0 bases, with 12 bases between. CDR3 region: CASIGSGPNYGYTF. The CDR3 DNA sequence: TGTGCCAGCATAGGGTCGGGACCTAACTATGGCTACACCTTC.

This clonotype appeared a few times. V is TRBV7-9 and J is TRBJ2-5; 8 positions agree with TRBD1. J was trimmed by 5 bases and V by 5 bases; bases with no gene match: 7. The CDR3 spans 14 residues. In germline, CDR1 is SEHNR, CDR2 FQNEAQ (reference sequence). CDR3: CASSAGQVGETQYF. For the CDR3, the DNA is TGTGCCAGCAGCGCGGGACAGGTTGGGGAGACCCAGTACTTC.

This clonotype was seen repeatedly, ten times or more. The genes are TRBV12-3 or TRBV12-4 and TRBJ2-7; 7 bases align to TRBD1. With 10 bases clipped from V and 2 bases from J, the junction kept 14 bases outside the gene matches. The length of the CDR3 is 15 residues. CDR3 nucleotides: TGTGCCACCCGGTTGGGGGAGACAGGGACCTACGAGCAGTACTTC. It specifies CATRLGETGTYEQYF.

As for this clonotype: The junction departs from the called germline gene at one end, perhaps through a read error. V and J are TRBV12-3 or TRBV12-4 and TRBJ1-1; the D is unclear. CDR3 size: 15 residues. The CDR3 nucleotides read TGTGCCGGCAGTTTAGCGCATAGCGTCTTCCCTGAAGCTTTCTTT. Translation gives CAGSLAHSVFPEAFF.

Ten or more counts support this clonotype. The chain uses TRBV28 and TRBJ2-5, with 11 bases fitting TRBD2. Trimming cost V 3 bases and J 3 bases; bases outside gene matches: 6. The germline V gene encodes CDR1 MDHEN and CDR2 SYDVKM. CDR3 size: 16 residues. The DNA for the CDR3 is TGTGCCAGCAGTTTGGGACTAGCGGCAACCAAAGAGACCCAGTACTTC. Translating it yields CASSLGLAATKETQYF.

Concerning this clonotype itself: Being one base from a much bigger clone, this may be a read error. For the CDR3, the DNA is TGTGCCAGCGGCGGGACACAGGGAGAAGGCTACACCTTC. It is translated as CASGGTQGEGYTF. The chain links TRBV6-1 to TRBJ1-2, with a weak D call TRBD1 (6 bases). The CDR3 totals 13 residues. The V gene's germline CDR1 is MNHNS and CDR2 SASEGT. The V end was cut by 8 bases, the J end by 8 bases, with 18 bases between.

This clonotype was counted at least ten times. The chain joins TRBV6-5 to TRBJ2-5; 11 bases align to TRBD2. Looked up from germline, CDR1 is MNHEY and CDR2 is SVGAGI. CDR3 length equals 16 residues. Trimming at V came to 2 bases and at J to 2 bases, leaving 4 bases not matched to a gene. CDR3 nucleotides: TGTGCCAGCAGTTACGCCTCTAGCGGGAGGCAAGAGACCCAGTACTTC. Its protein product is CASSYASSGRQETQYF.

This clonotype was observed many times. CDR3 amino acids: CASRLDGTYGYTF. The CDR3 region has the DNA TGCGCCAGCAGACTGGACGGCACTTATGGCTACACCTTC. V and J are TRBV5-1 and TRBJ1-2; no clear D. Germline CDR1 reads SGHRS; CDR2 reads YFSETQ. V was pared by 5 bases and J by 5 bases, with 13 bases between. The CDR3 extends over 13 amino acids.

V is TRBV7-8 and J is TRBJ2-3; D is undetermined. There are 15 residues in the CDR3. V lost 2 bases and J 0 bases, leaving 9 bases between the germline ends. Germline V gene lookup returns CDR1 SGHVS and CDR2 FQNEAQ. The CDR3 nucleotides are TGTGCCAGCAGCTTATATTTGTTCAGCACAGATACGCAGTATTTT. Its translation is CASSLYLFSTDTQYF.

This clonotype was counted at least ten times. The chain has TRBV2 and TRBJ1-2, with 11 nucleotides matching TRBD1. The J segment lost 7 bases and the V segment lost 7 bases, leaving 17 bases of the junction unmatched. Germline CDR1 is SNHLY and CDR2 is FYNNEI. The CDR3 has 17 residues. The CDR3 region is CASIIVLVGTGGFGYTF. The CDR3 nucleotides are TGTGCCAGCATTATTGTACTCGTCGGGACAGGGGGTTTTGGCTACACCTTC.

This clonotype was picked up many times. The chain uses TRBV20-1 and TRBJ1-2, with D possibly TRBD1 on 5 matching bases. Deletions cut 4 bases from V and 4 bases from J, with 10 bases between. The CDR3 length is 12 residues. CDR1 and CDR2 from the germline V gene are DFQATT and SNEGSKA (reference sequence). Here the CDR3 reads CSATQVPYGYTF. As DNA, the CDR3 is TGCAGTGCTACACAGGTTCCCTATGGCTACACCTTC.

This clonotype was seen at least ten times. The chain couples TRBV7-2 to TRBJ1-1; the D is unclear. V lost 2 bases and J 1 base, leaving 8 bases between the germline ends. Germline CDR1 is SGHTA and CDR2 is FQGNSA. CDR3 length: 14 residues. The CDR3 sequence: CASSLRTENTEAFF. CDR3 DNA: TGTGCCAGCAGCTTAAGAACAGAGAACACTGAAGCTTTCTTT.

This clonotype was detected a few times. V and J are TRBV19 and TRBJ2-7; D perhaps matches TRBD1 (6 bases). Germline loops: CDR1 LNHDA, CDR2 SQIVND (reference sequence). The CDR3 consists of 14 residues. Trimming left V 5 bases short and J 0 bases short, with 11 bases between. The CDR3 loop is CASSAQGISYEQYF. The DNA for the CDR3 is TGTGCCAGTAGTGCTCAGGGGATCTCCTACGAGCAGTACTTC.

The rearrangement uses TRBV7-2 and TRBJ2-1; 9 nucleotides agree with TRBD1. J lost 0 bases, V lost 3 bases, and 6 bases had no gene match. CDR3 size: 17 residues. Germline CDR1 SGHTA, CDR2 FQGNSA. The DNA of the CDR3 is TGTGCCAGCAGCTTGGCGGGACAGGGTTCCTCCTACAATGAGCAGTTCTTC. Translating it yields CASSLAGQGSSYNEQFF. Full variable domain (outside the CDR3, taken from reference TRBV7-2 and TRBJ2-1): GAGVSQSPSNKVTEKGKDVELRCDPISGHTALYWYRQSLGQGLEFLIYFQGNSAPDKSGLPSDRFSAERTGGSVSTLTIQRTQQEDSAVYLCASSLAGQGSSYNEQFFGPGTRLTVL.

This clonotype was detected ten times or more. CDR3 loop: CASSLGGAGTIYEQYF. CDR3 bases: TGTGCCAGCAGCTTAGGAGGCGCAGGGACTATCTACGAGCAGTACTTC. J is TRBJ2-7 and V is TRBV7-9; TRBD2 matches 7 bases. This CDR3 is built from 16 residues. Germline trimming cut 1 base from V and 3 bases from J; bases unmatched to any gene: 9. The germline gives CDR1 SEHNR, CDR2 FQNEAQ (reference sequence).

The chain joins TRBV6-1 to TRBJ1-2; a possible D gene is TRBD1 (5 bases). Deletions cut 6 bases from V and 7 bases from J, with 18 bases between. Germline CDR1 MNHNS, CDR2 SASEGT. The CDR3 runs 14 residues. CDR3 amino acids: CASRSRGTLGGYTF. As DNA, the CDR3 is TGTGCCAGCAGGTCCCGGGGGACTCTGGGTGGCTACACCTTC.

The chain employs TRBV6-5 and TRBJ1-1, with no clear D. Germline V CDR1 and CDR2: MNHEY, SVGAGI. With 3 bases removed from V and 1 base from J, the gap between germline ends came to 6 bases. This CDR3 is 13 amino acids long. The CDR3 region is CASSYRQNTEAFF. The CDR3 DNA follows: TGTGCCAGCAGTTATAGGCAGAACACTGAAGCTTTCTTT.